This T cell receptor (beta chain) appears in the sequencing data of a study of PD-1 blockade in mismatch repair-deficient tumors listed by TCRdb under 2017. The study in broad terms: Between late 2013 and 2016, the trial enrolled about 78 consecutive patients with eleven to twelve types of mismatch repair-deficient cancer, all of whom had received prior treatment and were progressing. Tumor-associated T cell clones in the peripheral blood of patients responding to PD-1 blockade were tracked using deep sequencing of TCR CDR3 regions.

Mismatch repair deficiency was established in every enrolled patient by polymerase chain reaction or immunohistochemistry. TCR sequencing was carried out for three patients who responded to pembrolizumab therapy. In the phase II trial, pembrolizumab PD-1 blockade was tested prospectively in advanced mismatch repair-deficient cancers, no matter which tissue of origin the cancers came from. Serial peripheral blood T cell samples were collected before and at multiple times after starting PD-1 blockade. Blood sampling time points were reported as weeks after the first dose of pembrolizumab. Broad study findings and their caveats: After pembrolizumab, tumor-resident clones, which were often undetectable in blood before treatment, expanded rapidly and then contracted, generally ahead of radiologic responses.

On this clone itself: This clone's antigen is unknown. Base qualities are not provided; no much larger clone lies one nucleotide away.

The library relied on the immunoSEQ multiplex PCR assay. As stored in TCRdb, this immuneACCESS dataset retains in-frame rearrangements with V and J assigned. A fraction of the clones does not appear; measured against another copy, unresolved V genes explain less than half of the discrepancy, and the remainder lacks a known reason. This sample gives around 37,000 clones in total; over 70% of them show up just once. The ten largest make up around 1% of the sample. The receptor was isolated from an adult with mismatch repair-deficient cancer. Sequencing was performed on PBMCs, taken roughly nine months after starting pembrolizumab.

At the DNA level, the sequence is TGTGCCAGCAGGGGGGCGGCGAGCAATCAGCCCCAGCATTTT. The encoded protein is CASRGAASNQPQHF. The chain is assembled from TRBV2 and TRBJ1-5; the D gene is perhaps TRBD1, from 6 matching bases. Including the terminal cysteine and phenylalanine, the CDR3 comprises 14 residues. Here the CDR3 DNA is all that survives: 42 bases in frame from base 1. The germline V gene encodes CDR1 SNHLY and CDR2 FYNNEI. At the junction V is shortened by 6 bases and J by 1 base, with 10 bases in between.